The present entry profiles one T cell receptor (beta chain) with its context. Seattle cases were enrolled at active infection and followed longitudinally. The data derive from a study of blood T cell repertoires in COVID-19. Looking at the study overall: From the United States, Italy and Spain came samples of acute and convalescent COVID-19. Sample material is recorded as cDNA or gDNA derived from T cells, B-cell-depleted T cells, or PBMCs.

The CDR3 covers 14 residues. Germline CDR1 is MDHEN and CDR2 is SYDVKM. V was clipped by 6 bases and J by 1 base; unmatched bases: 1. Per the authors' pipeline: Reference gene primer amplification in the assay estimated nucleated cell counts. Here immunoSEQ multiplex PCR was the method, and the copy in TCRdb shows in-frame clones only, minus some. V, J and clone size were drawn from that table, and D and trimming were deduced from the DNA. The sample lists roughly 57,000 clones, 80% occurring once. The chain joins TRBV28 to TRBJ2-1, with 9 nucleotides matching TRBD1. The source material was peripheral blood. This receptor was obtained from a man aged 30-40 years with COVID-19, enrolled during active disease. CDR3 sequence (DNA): TGTGCCAGCAGCGGGACAGGGTCCTACAATGAGCAGTTCTTC. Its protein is CASSGTGSYNEQFF.